This is a list of T cell receptor beta chains from one sample in a study of T cells after yellow fever vaccination. TCRdb redid the calling of the 5' RACE reads with MiXCR, one entry per CDR3 protein. The sample includes approximately 580,000 distinct CDR3 sequences, around 17% seen only once; the top ten take around a sixth. Sample: PBMCs, taken 5 to 6 days after the first yellow fever vaccination. Receptors were obtained from a man aged 18-30 years who received the YFV17D yellow fever vaccine. Each CDR3 is given with its conserved first and last residue. D genes are given only for firm matches. The size of a clone is reported for some rows only, either as once, few or many, or as a class for expanded clones.

clone_size: -; v_call: TRBV12-3/TRBV12-4; d_call: -; cdr3_length: 16; j_call: TRBJ2-1; cdr3_nt: TGTGCCAGCAGTTTAGCGCGGGCAGGGGAGAAGAATGAGCAGTTCTTC; cdr3_aa: CASSLARAGEKNEQFF
clone_size: few; v_call: TRBV3-1; d_call: -; cdr3_length: 14; j_call: TRBJ1-2; cdr3_nt: TGTGCCAGCAGCCAAGATGTACGGGGTGGTGGCTACACCTTC; cdr3_aa: CASSQDVRGGGYTF
clone_size: -; v_call: TRBV5-1; d_call: -; cdr3_length: 14; j_call: TRBJ2-5; cdr3_nt: TGCGCCAGCAGCTATGGACAGAGCCAAGAGACCCAGTACTTC; cdr3_aa: CASSYGQSQETQYF
clone_size: -; v_call: TRBV20-1; d_call: TRBD2; cdr3_length: 14; j_call: TRBJ2-1; cdr3_nt: TGCAGTGCTAGACGGCTAGCGGATCGCAATGAGCAGTTCTTC; cdr3_aa: CSARRLADRNEQFF
clone_size: -; v_call: TRBV7-9; d_call: TRBD2; cdr3_length: 14; j_call: TRBJ2-3; cdr3_nt: TGTGCCAGCAGCCCAGGACTAGTTCGAGGTACGCAGTATTTT; cdr3_aa: CASSPGLVRGTQYF
clone_size: -; v_call: TRBV28; d_call: TRBD1; cdr3_length: 14; j_call: TRBJ2-4; cdr3_nt: TGTGCCAGCAGTCCACCGGGACAGGGAAACATTCAGTACTTC; cdr3_aa: CASSPPGQGNIQYF
clone_size: -; v_call: TRBV29-1; d_call: TRBD1; cdr3_length: 16; j_call: TRBJ2-2; cdr3_nt: TGCAGCGTTGAAGAGATAAGGACAGGGGACACCGGGGAGCTGTTTTTT; cdr3_aa: CSVEEIRTGDTGELFF
clone_size: -; v_call: TRBV19; d_call: -; cdr3_length: 13; j_call: TRBJ2-7; cdr3_nt: TGTGCCAGTAGTATCGGGGGCTCCTACGAGCAGTACTTC; cdr3_aa: CASSIGGSYEQYF
clone_size: -; v_call: TRBV7-3; d_call: TRBD1; cdr3_length: 18; j_call: TRBJ2-4; cdr3_nt: TGTGCCAGCAGCTTAATCGGGGTCCCGACAGGGGGCAAAAACATTCAGTACTTC; cdr3_aa: CASSLIGVPTGGKNIQYF
clone_size: -; v_call: TRBV7-3; d_call: TRBD2; cdr3_length: 17; j_call: TRBJ2-6; cdr3_nt: TGTGCCAGCACCCCGGGACTAGCTACCCCTGGGGCCAACGTCCTGACTTTC; cdr3_aa: CASTPGLATPGANVLTF
clone_size: few; v_call: TRBV5-1; d_call: -; cdr3_length: 14; j_call: TRBJ1-1; cdr3_nt: TGCGCCAGCAGCTTTAACAGGGAAGGTACTGAAGCTTTCTTT; cdr3_aa: CASSFNREGTEAFF
clone_size: -; v_call: TRBV7-2; d_call: TRBD1; cdr3_length: 16; j_call: TRBJ1-2; cdr3_nt: TGTGCCAGCAGCTTTAACAGGGGGATCACTAACTATGGCTACACCTTC; cdr3_aa: CASSFNRGITNYGYTF
clone_size: -; v_call: TRBV7-9; d_call: -; cdr3_length: 15; j_call: TRBJ1-3; cdr3_nt: TGTGCCAGCAGCTTAGTGAGAACAGGGGGAAACACCATATATTTT; cdr3_aa: CASSLVRTGGNTIYF
clone_size: few; v_call: TRBV11-2; d_call: -; cdr3_length: 13; j_call: TRBJ2-3; cdr3_nt: TGTGCCAGCAGCTTACGGCTCTCAGATACGCAGTATTTT; cdr3_aa: CASSLRLSDTQYF
clone_size: -; v_call: TRBV4-3; d_call: -; cdr3_length: 14; j_call: TRBJ2-5; cdr3_nt: TGCGCCAGCAGCCAAGGCGGTTGGGAGGAGACCCAGTACTTC; cdr3_aa: CASSQGGWEETQYF
clone_size: -; v_call: TRBV7-7; d_call: -; cdr3_length: 15; j_call: TRBJ2-3; cdr3_nt: TGTGCTAGCAGCCCCGGGTCTAGCGGCACAGATACGCAGTATTTT; cdr3_aa: CASSPGSSGTDTQYF
clone_size: few; v_call: TRBV20-1; d_call: -; cdr3_length: 12; j_call: TRBJ2-7; cdr3_nt: TGCAGTGCTACTGGTGGGACCTACGAGCAGTACTTC; cdr3_aa: CSATGGTYEQYF
clone_size: few; v_call: TRBV4-1; d_call: TRBD2; cdr3_length: 20; j_call: TRBJ2-3; cdr3_nt: TGCGCCAGCAGCCAGACAGCCAGCGCCAGCGGGGGGGCCTATCCAGATACGCAGTATTTT; cdr3_aa: CASSQTASASGGAYPDTQYF
clone_size: few; v_call: TRBV20-1; d_call: TRBD1; cdr3_length: 14; j_call: TRBJ1-3; cdr3_nt: TGCAGTGCCCAGGGACAGAGCTCTGGAAACACCATATATTTT; cdr3_aa: CSAQGQSSGNTIYF
clone_size: few; v_call: TRBV6-1; d_call: -; cdr3_length: 16; j_call: TRBJ1-1; cdr3_nt: TGTGCCAGCAAACTAAGTCTGGGTGGGGGTGGCACTGAAGCTTTCTTT; cdr3_aa: CASKLSLGGGGTEAFF
clone_size: few; v_call: TRBV11-2; d_call: TRBD2; cdr3_length: 19; j_call: TRBJ2-1; cdr3_nt: TGTGCCAGCAGCCCCCCAGCGGGGGACGCCCGCCCACTTTACAATGAGCAGTTCTTC; cdr3_aa: CASSPPAGDARPLYNEQFF
clone_size: few; v_call: TRBV9; d_call: TRBD1; cdr3_length: 15; j_call: TRBJ1-4; cdr3_nt: TGTGCCAGCAGCGTGGGGACAGGGGGCAATGAAAAACTGTTTTTT; cdr3_aa: CASSVGTGGNEKLFF
clone_size: -; v_call: TRBV7-2; d_call: -; cdr3_length: 14; j_call: TRBJ2-7; cdr3_nt: TGTGCCAGCAGCTTAGAGTCGGTTCCCTTCGAGCAGTACTTC; cdr3_aa: CASSLESVPFEQYF
clone_size: many; v_call: TRBV5-1; d_call: -; cdr3_length: 14; j_call: TRBJ1-4; cdr3_nt: TGCGCCAGCAGCTTGCGGGGAACTGATGAAAAACTGTTTTTT; cdr3_aa: CASSLRGTDEKLFF
clone_size: -; v_call: TRBV7-2; d_call: -; cdr3_length: 17; j_call: TRBJ2-3; cdr3_nt: TGTGCCAGCAGCCGAGGGGGGTCCGGGACTATCACAGATACGCAGTATTTT; cdr3_aa: CASSRGGSGTITDTQYF
clone_size: -; v_call: TRBV7-3; d_call: -; cdr3_length: 13; j_call: TRBJ2-5; cdr3_nt: TGTGCCAGCAGTCCGCGGCCCCAAGAGACCCAGTACTTC; cdr3_aa: CASSPRPQETQYF
clone_size: -; v_call: TRBV9; d_call: -; cdr3_length: 14; j_call: TRBJ2-1; cdr3_nt: TGTGCCAGCGGCACGGGCCTGTCCTACAATGAGCAGTTCTTC; cdr3_aa: CASGTGLSYNEQFF
clone_size: -; v_call: TRBV7-2; d_call: TRBD1; cdr3_length: 15; j_call: TRBJ1-4; cdr3_nt: TGTGCCAGCAGCTACCAGGGGGCATCCGGGGAAAAACTGTTTTTT; cdr3_aa: CASSYQGASGEKLFF
clone_size: few; v_call: TRBV4-1; d_call: -; cdr3_length: 17; j_call: TRBJ2-3; cdr3_nt: TGCGCCAGCAGCCAATATGATGGAGTTGTGAGTGCAGATACGCAGTATTTT; cdr3_aa: CASSQYDGVVSADTQYF
clone_size: few; v_call: TRBV7-3; d_call: TRBD1; cdr3_length: 17; j_call: TRBJ2-1; cdr3_nt: TGTGCCAGCAGCCTATTGCCCGGACAGGGGCAGTACAATGAGCAGTTCTTC; cdr3_aa: CASSLLPGQGQYNEQFF
clone_size: -; v_call: TRBV13; d_call: -; cdr3_length: 14; j_call: TRBJ2-1; cdr3_nt: TGTGCCAGCAGCTTAGTCCGCCAGAAGTATGAGCAGTTCTTC; cdr3_aa: CASSLVRQKYEQFF
clone_size: few; v_call: TRBV7-9; d_call: -; cdr3_length: 12; j_call: TRBJ1-1; cdr3_nt: TGTGCCAGCAGCTTCATAAACACTGAAGCTTTCTTT; cdr3_aa: CASSFINTEAFF
clone_size: few; v_call: TRBV10-3; d_call: -; cdr3_length: 15; j_call: TRBJ2-2; cdr3_nt: TGTGCCATCAGTGAAGGGCAGGCTAACACCGGGGAGCTGTTTTTT; cdr3_aa: CAISEGQANTGELFF
clone_size: few; v_call: TRBV12-3/TRBV12-4; d_call: -; cdr3_length: 14; j_call: TRBJ2-5; cdr3_nt: TGTGCCAGCAGTTCCGGAGGGACAGAAGAGACCCAGTACTTC; cdr3_aa: CASSSGGTEETQYF
clone_size: few; v_call: TRBV11-2; d_call: -; cdr3_length: 15; j_call: TRBJ1-2; cdr3_nt: TGTGCCAGCAGCTTGGTAGCTACGGGAAACTATGGCTACACCTTC; cdr3_aa: CASSLVATGNYGYTF
clone_size: -; v_call: TRBV6-5; d_call: TRBD1; cdr3_length: 14; j_call: TRBJ2-5; cdr3_nt: TGTGCCAGCAGTTATCAGGGACAGCAAGAGACCCAGTACTTC; cdr3_aa: CASSYQGQQETQYF
clone_size: few; v_call: TRBV6-1; d_call: TRBD2; cdr3_length: 17; j_call: TRBJ2-2; cdr3_nt: TGTGCCAGCAGTGGACTAGCGGGGGTGCCCAGCACCGGGGAGCTGTTTTTT; cdr3_aa: CASSGLAGVPSTGELFF
clone_size: -; v_call: TRBV6-2/TRBV6-3; d_call: -; cdr3_length: 14; j_call: TRBJ1-5; cdr3_nt: TGTGCCAGCAGTTACAGGCAAAACAATCAGCCCCAGCATTTT; cdr3_aa: CASSYRQNNQPQHF
clone_size: -; v_call: TRBV11-1; d_call: -; cdr3_length: 18; j_call: TRBJ2-3; cdr3_nt: TGTGCCAGCAGCTTAGCGAGGCGGGACCGCGTTGGCACAGATACGCAGTATTTT; cdr3_aa: CASSLARRDRVGTDTQYF
clone_size: few; v_call: TRBV28; d_call: -; cdr3_length: 16; j_call: TRBJ2-3; cdr3_nt: TGTGCCAGCGGGACCGTCTCGTGGCGGGGCACAGATACGCAGTATTTT; cdr3_aa: CASGTVSWRGTDTQYF
clone_size: many; v_call: TRBV5-1; d_call: -; cdr3_length: 16; j_call: TRBJ1-1; cdr3_nt: TGCGCCAGCAGCTTGGGAAGGGCTCACCTGAACACTGAAGCTTTCTTT; cdr3_aa: CASSLGRAHLNTEAFF
clone_size: once; v_call: TRBV18; d_call: -; cdr3_length: 14; j_call: TRBJ1-5; cdr3_nt: TGTGCCAGCTCACCGGGGGACGGCAATCAGCCCCAGCATTTT; cdr3_aa: CASSPGDGNQPQHF